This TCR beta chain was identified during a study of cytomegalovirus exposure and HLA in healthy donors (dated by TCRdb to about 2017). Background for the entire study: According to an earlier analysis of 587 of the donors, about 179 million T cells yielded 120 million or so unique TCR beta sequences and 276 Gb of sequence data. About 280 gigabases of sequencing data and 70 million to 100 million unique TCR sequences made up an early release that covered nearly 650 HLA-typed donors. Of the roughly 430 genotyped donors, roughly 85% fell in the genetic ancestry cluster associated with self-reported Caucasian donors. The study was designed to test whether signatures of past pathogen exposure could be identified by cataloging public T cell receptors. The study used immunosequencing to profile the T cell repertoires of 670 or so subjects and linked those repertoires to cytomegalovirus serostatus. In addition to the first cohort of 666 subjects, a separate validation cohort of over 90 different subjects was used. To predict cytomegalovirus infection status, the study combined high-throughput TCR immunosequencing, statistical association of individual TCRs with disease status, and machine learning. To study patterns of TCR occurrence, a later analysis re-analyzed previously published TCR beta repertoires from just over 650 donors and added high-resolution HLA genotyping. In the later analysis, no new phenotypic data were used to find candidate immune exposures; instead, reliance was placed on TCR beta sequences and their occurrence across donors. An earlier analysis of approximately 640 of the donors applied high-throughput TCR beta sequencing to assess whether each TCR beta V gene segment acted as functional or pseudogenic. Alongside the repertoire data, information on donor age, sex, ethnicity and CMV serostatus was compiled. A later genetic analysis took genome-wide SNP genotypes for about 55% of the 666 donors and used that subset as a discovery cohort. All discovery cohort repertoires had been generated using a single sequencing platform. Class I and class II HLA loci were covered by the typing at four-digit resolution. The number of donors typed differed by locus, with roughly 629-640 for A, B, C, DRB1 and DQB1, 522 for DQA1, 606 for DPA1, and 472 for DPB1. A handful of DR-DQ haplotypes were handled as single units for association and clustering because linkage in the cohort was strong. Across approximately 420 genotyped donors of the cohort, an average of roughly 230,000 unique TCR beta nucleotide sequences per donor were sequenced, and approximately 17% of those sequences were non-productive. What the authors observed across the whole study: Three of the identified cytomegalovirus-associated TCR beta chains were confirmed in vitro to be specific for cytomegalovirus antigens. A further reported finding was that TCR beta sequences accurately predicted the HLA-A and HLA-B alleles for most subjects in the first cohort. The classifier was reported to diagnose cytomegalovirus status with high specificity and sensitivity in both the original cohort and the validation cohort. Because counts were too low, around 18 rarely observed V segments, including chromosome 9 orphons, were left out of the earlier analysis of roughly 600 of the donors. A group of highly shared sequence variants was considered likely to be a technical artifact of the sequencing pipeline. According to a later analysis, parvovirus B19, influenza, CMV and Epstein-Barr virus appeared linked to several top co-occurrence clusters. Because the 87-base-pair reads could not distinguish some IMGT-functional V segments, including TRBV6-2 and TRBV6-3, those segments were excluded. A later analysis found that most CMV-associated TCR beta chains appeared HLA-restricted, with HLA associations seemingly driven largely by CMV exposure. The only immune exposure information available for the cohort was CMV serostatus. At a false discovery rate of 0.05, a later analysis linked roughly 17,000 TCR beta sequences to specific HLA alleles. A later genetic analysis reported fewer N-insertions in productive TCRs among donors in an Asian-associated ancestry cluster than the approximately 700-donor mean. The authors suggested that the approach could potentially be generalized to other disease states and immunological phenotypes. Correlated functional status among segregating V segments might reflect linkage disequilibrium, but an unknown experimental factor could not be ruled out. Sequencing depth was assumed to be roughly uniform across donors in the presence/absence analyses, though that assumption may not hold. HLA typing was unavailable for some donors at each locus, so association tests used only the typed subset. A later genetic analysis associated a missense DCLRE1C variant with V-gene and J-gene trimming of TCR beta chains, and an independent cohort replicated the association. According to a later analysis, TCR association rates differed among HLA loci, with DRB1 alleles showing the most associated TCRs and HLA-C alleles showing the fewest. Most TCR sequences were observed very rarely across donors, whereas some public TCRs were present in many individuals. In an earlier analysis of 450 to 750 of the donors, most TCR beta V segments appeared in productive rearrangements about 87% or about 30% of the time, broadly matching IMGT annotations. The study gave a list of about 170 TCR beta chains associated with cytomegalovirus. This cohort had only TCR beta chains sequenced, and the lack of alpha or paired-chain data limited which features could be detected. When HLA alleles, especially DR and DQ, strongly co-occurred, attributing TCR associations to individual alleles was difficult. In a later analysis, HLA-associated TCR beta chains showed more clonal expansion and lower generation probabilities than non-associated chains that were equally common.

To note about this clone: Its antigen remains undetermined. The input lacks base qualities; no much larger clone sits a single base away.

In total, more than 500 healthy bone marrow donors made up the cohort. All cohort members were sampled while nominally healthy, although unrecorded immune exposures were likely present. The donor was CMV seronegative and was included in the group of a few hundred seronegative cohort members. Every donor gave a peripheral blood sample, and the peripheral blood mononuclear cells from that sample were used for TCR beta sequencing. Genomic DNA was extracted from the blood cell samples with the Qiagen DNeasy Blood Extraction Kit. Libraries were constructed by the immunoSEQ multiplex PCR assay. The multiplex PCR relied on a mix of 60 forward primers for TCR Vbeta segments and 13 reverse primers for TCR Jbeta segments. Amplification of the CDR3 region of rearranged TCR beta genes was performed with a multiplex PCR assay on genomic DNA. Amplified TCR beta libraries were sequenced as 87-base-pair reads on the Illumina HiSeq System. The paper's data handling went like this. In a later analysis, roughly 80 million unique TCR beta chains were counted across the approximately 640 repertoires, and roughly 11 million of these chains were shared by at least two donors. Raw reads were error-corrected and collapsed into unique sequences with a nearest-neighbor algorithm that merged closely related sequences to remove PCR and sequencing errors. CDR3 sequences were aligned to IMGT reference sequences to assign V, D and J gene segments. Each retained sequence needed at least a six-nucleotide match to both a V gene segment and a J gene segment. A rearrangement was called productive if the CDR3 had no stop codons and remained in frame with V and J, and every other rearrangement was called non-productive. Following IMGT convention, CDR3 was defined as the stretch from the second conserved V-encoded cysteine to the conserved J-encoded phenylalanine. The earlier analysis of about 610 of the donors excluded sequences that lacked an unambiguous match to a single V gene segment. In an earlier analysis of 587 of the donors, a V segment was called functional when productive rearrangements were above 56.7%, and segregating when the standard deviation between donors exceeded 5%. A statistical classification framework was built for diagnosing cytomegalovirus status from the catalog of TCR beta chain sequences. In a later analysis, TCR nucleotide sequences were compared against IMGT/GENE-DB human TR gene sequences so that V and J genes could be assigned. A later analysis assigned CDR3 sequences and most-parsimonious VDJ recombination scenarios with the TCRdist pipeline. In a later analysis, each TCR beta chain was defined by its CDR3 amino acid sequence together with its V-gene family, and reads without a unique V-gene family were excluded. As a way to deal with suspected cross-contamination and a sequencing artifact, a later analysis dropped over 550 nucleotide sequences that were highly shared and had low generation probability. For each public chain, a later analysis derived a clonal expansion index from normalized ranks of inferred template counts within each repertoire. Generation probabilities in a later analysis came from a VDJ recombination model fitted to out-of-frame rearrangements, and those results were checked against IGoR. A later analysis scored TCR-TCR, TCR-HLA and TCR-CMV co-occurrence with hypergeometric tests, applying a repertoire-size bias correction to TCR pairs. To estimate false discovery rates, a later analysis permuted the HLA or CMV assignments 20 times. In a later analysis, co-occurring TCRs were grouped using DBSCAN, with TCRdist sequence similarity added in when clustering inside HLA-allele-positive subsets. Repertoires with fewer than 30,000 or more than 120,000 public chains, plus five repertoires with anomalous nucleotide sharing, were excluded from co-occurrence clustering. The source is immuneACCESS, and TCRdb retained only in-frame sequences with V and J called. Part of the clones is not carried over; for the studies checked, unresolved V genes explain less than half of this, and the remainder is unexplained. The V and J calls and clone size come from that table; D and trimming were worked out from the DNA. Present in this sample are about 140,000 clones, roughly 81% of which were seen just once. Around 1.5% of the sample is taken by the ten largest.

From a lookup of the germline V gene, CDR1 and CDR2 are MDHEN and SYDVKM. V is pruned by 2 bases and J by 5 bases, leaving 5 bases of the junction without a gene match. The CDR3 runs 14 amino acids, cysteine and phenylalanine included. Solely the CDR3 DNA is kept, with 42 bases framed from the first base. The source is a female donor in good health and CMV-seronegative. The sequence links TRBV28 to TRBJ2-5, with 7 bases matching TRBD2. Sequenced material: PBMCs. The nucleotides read TGTGCCAGCAGTTTAGGGGGGGTGACGGAGACCCAGTACTTC. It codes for CASSLGGVTETQYF.